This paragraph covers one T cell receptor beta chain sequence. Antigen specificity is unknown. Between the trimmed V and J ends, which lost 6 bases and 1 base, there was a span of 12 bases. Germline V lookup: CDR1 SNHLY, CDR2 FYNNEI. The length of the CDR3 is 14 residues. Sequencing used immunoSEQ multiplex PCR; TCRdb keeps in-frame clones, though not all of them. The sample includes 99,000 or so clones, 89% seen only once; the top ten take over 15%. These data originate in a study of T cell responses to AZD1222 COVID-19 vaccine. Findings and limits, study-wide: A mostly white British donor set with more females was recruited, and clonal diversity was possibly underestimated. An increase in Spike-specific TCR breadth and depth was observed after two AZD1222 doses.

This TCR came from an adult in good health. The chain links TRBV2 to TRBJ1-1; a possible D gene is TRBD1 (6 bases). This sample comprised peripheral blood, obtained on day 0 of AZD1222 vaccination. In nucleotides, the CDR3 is TGTGCCAGCAGCAACAGGGTGGGGAACACTGAAGCTTTCTTT. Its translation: CASSNRVGNTEAFF. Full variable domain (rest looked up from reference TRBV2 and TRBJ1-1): EPEVTQTPSHQVTQMGQEVILRCVPISNHLYFYWYRQILGQKVEFLVSFYNNEISEKSEIFDDQFSVERPDGSNFTLKIRSTKLEDSAMYFCASSNRVGNTEAFFGQGTRLTVV.